Given below is one T cell receptor (beta chain) in context. Its antigen is not identified. CDR3 length equals 18 residues. Germline loops: CDR1 MNHNS, CDR2 SASEGT. With V trimmed by 4 bases and J by 8 bases, 20 bases remained unmatched. PCR was performed using 60 Vbeta and 13 Jbeta primers. Measured with immunoSEQ multiplex PCR; TCRdb has only the in-frame clones, and not every one. This table holds fewer than 150,000 clones, roughly 77% found once. The data originate from a study of cytomegalovirus exposure and HLA in healthy donors. Study-wide results and caveats: In an earlier analysis, most TCR beta V segments were productive about 87% or about 30% of the time. Most likely, a cluster of highly shared sequence variants arose as a sequencing artifact. The authors assumed roughly uniform sequencing depth across donors for presence/absence analyses.

Source material: PBMCs. This TCR derives from a man aged 25 to 40 in good health and CMV-seronegative. The J gene is TRBJ2-1, the V gene TRBV6-1, with TRBD2 matching 7 bases. CDR3 nucleotides: TGTGCCAGCAGTGCCTCGCACCTAGCGGCCAGCCTCCTCCATGAGCAGTTCTTC. Its protein product is CASSASHLAASLLHEQFF.